Presented here are 14 T cell receptor beta chains from one specimen sequenced in a study of cytomegalovirus exposure and HLA in healthy donors listed by TCRdb under 2017. The library was built by means of the immunoSEQ multiplex PCR assay. A mixture of 60 forward primers for TCR Vbeta segments and 13 reverse primers for TCR Jbeta segments was used in the multiplex PCR. TCRdb stores this immuneACCESS table with in-frame sequences only. Part of the clones is absent; in the studies checked, under half of the shortfall reflects unresolved V genes, and no reason is known for the rest. The sample table records about 75,000 clones. 2.5% to 3% of the sample comes from the top ten. Material: PBMCs. These receptors were obtained from a man aged 35-49 years in good health and CMV-seronegative.

The chain recombines TRBV28 with TRBJ1-1, with 7 bases fitting TRBD1. The CDR3 length is 14 residues. V dropped 7 bases and J dropped 0; count of bases not matched to a gene: 5. Germline-derived CDR1 and CDR2 are MDHEN and SYDVKM. Here the CDR3 reads CASTPGGMNTEAFF. CDR3 in DNA: TGTGCCAGCACTCCAGGGGGTATGAACACTGAAGCTTTCTTT.

This chain links TRBV13 with TRBJ2-7; 7 bases line up with TRBD1. The J segment lost 5 bases and the V segment lost 3 bases, leaving 4 bases of the junction unmatched. The CDR3 has 13 amino acids. Germline CDR1 is PRHDT and CDR2 is FYEKMQ (reference sequence). The DNA for the CDR3 is TGTGCCAGCAGCTTCCAGGGGGTCCACGAGCAGTACTTC. It codes for CASSFQGVHEQYF.

The V call is TRBV15, the J call TRBJ1-1, with D perhaps matching TRBD1 (5 bases). The CDR3 is 16 residues long. Germline V CDR1 and CDR2: LNHNV, YYDKDF (reference sequence). V lost 5 bases and J lost 4, with 20 bases in between. The CDR3 DNA sequence: TGTGCCACCAGCCTCATGGGGGGGGTTGACGGCACTGAAGCTTTCTTT. Its translation: CATSLMGGVDGTEAFF.

The V gene is TRBV9, the J gene TRBJ2-3; D is ambiguous. The V gene lost 1 base and the J gene lost 0 bases, with 3 bases spanning the gap. Germline lookup yields CDR1 SGDLS and CDR2 YYNGEE. The CDR3 consists of 13 residues. The CDR3 DNA reads TGTGCCAGCAGCGTAACTAGCACAGATACGCAGTATTTT. This encodes CASSVTSTDTQYF.

The genes are TRBV14 and TRBJ1-1; TRBD1 matches at 8 bases. This CDR3 has 15 residues. The germline V gene has CDR1 SGHDN and CDR2 FVKESK. V dropped 2 bases and J dropped 10; count of bases not matched to a gene: 12. CDR3 sequence: CASSQRTGQGIGAFF. CDR3 nucleotides: TGTGCCAGCAGCCAACGTACCGGACAGGGCATCGGAGCTTTCTTT.

The chain uses TRBV5-1 and TRBJ2-2; D call uncertain. V was trimmed by 7 bases and J by 1 base, leaving 11 bases between them. CDR3 size: 14 residues. The germline gives CDR1 SGHRS, CDR2 YFSETQ. The DNA for the CDR3 is TGCGCCAGCTTCGACACTGGGAACACCGGGGAGCTGTTTTTT. Protein sequence: CASFDTGNTGELFF.

The V call is TRBV2, the J call TRBJ1-4; D is possibly TRBD1 (5 bases). The CDR3 covers 14 residues. Germline loops: CDR1 SNHLY, CDR2 FYNNEI. V was shortened by 4 bases and J by 8 bases, with 14 bases between the two germline ends. CDR3 nucleotide sequence: TGTGCCAGCAGTGTTGGGGGAGCGGGGGAAAAACTGTTTTTT. Protein product: CASSVGGAGEKLFF. The complete variable domain, with remaining parts taken from reference TRBV2 and TRBJ1-4, reads EPEVTQTPSHQVTQMGQEVILRCVPISNHLYFYWYRQILGQKVEFLVSFYNNEISEKSEIFDDQFSVERPDGSNFTLKIRSTKLEDSAMYFCASSVGGAGEKLFFGSGTQLSVL.

V usage is TRBV29-1 and J usage is TRBJ1-5; 7 bases are shared with TRBD1. The germline gives CDR1 SQVTM, CDR2 ANQGSEA. The CDR3 consists of 14 residues. Unmatched junction bases numbered 4, after V lost 5 bases and J lost 0 bases. The CDR3 loop reads CSVRTGNSNQPQHF. CDR3 in DNA: TGCAGCGTTAGGACAGGTAATAGCAATCAGCCCCAGCATTTT.

The chain recombines TRBV9 with TRBJ2-1; 9 bases align to TRBD2. The germline V gene has CDR1 SGDLS and CDR2 YYNGEE. CDR3 length equals 20 residues. Trimming took 0 bases from V and 0 from J; bases not matched to a gene: 13. Written as DNA, the CDR3 is TGTGCCAGCAGCGTAGCTACGGCTAGCGGGGTTCTTAGCTCCTACAATGAGCAGTTCTTC. This sequence encodes CASSVATASGVLSSYNEQFF. Full variable domain (outside the CDR3, taken from reference TRBV9 and TRBJ2-1): DSGVTQTPKHLITATGQRVTLRCSPRSGDLSVYWYQQSLDQGLQFLIQYYNGEERAKGNILERFSAQQFPDLHSELNLSSLELGDSALYFCASSVATASGVLSSYNEQFFGPGTRLTVL.

V usage is TRBV6-5 and J usage is TRBJ2-7, with a tentative D call TRBD1 (6 bases). The V gene lost 10 bases and the J gene lost 4 bases, with 14 bases spanning the gap. Germline assignment: CDR1 MNHEY and CDR2 SVGAGI. The CDR3 covers 12 residues. CDR3 amino acids: CATSTGLYEQYF. The CDR3 DNA reads as TGTGCCACCTCTACAGGGTTATACGAGCAGTACTTC.

This sequence joins TRBV19 and TRBJ2-7; possible D gene TRBD2, 6 bases. V was cut by 9 bases and J by 3 bases, with 18 bases left in between. Germline CDR1 is LNHDA and CDR2 is SQIVND (reference sequence). The CDR3 spans 14 residues. CDR3 residues: CASRDSRRGYEQYF. The CDR3 region has the DNA TGTGCCAGCCGGGACTCAAGAAGGGGCTACGAGCAGTACTTC.

V is TRBV7-8 and J is TRBJ1-2; 10 bases fit TRBD1. The CDR3 is 16 residues long. Germline loops: CDR1 SGHVS, CDR2 FQNEAQ. Unmatched junction bases numbered 5, after V lost 0 bases and J lost 4 bases. Here the CDR3 reads CASSLAGTGESYGYTF. CDR3 DNA sequence: TGTGCCAGCAGCTTAGCCGGGACAGGGGAAAGCTATGGCTACACCTTC. Using reference TRBV7-8 and TRBJ1-2 for the parts outside the CDR3, the full variable domain is GAGVSQSPRYKVAKRGQDVALRCDPISGHVSLFWYQQALGQGPEFLTYFQNEAQLDKSGLPSDRFFAERPEGSVSTLKIQRTQQEDSAVYLCASSLAGTGESYGYTFGSGTRLTVV.

CDR3 residues: CASSFWDRDEQYF. Here the CDR3 DNA reads TGTGCCAGCAGCTTCTGGGACAGAGACGAGCAGTACTTC. This chain links TRBV6-5 with TRBJ2-7, with 7 bases fitting TRBD1. The J segment lost 5 bases and the V segment lost 6 bases, leaving 7 bases of the junction unmatched. Looked up from germline, CDR1 is MNHEY and CDR2 is SVGAGI. The CDR3 length is 13 residues.

V is TRBV2 and J is TRBJ2-2, with 9 bases that match TRBD2. There are 14 residues in the CDR3. Germline CDR1 SNHLY, CDR2 FYNNEI. V lost 7 bases, J lost 9 bases, and 9 bases stayed unmatched. CDR3 nucleotide sequence: TGTGCCAGCAACCAGCGGGGGGTTAGCAGGGAGCTGTTTTTT. Translating gives CASNQRGVSRELFF.